This T cell receptor beta chain appears in the sequencing data of a study of patients and donors after allogeneic stem cell transplantation. After removal of 4 bases from V and 8 bases from J, the junction contained 18 bases not matched to a gene. The germline V gene encodes CDR1 LGHNA and CDR2 YSLEER. This CDR3 region has 17 residues. This clonotype was detected many times. Using its own MiXCR run on the RT-PCR reads, TCRdb lists one record per CDR3 protein. The table includes 920,000 or so distinct CDR3 sequences, roughly 18% detected once. This chain links TRBV4-3 with TRBJ2-3, with 7 bases aligning to TRBD2. This receptor was taken from a human donor who was either an allogeneic HSCT recipient or a stem cell or donor lymphocyte infusion donor (not recorded which). It is not recorded whose cells these are; they may come from a transplant donor. The material sequenced was blood, either unsorted or a sorted T cell fraction (not recorded which). The CDR3 is CASSRSGLPTLEPTQYF. The CDR3 bases are TGCGCCAGCAGCCGCTCGGGACTACCCACCCTGGAACCTACGCAGTATTTT.